This T cell receptor (beta chain) appears in the sequencing data of a study of blood T cell repertoires in COVID-19. Study context: There were acute and convalescent COVID-19 samples, and they came from the United States, Italy and Spain.

As to this clone: One junction end does not reproduce the germline sequence, and a read error may be involved.

Sequenced by immunoSEQ multiplex PCR; TCRdb stores in-frame clones only, minus some. The sample lists around 180,000 clones, over 75% occurring once. The sequence came from a man in his forties with active or convalescent COVID-19. Specimen: peripheral blood.

The CDR3 spells CASSLGRQNEKLFF. CDR3 coding DNA: TGCGCCAGCAGTTTGGGCAGACAAAATGAAAAACTGTTTTTT. The chain joins TRBV5-1 to TRBJ1-4; D uncertain. Germline V lookup: CDR1 SGHRS, CDR2 YFSETQ. The CDR3 has 14 amino acids. Looking up the rest from reference TRBV5-1 and TRBJ1-4 gives the full variable domain: KAGVTQTPRYLIKTRGQQVTLSCSPISGHRSVSWYQQTPGQGLQFLFEYFSETQRNKGNFPGRFSGRQFSNSRSEMNVSTLELGDSALYLCASSLGRQNEKLFFGSGTQLSVL.